Listed below are T cell receptor beta chains from one sample, sequenced in a study of early T cells in non-severe SARS-CoV-2 infection. TCRdb ran MiXCR on the 5' RACE reads and lists one entry per CDR3 protein. This sample has tens of thousands of distinct CDR3 sequences; around 8% occur once, and the top ten carry about 9%. The sample comprised whole blood. Source of these receptors: an adult who was a healthcare worker with PCR-confirmed SARS-CoV-2 infection or an uninfected control (not recorded which). CDR3s include the opening cysteine and the closing phenylalanine or tryptophan. The D gene is left open where the match is weak. Size values are once, few and many counts, or a class for expanded clones, and some rows have none.

cdr3_aa cdr3_nt d_call j_call v_call clone_size
CSARVLWTLSTDTQYF TGCAGTGCTAGAGTACTCTGGACCCTTAGCACAGATACGCAGTATTTT NA TRBJ2-3 TRBV20-1 NA
CASLQRLTAQRETQYF TGTGCCAGTCTGCAACGACTGACGGCCCAGCGAGAGACCCAGTACTTC NA TRBJ2-5 TRBV19 NA
CSAPAQGVARNQPQHF TGCAGTGCCCCGGCACAGGGGGTGGCAAGAAATCAGCCCCAGCATTTT TRBD1 TRBJ1-5 TRBV20-1 many
CASSIFGGTYNEQFF TGTGCCAGTAGTATATTCGGGGGCACCTACAATGAGCAGTTCTTC NA TRBJ2-1 TRBV19 few
CASSHRTSGSTDTQYF TGTGCCAGCAGCCATCGGACTAGCGGATCCACAGATACGCAGTATTTT TRBD2 TRBJ2-3 TRBV14 medium-sized
CSARNQYEQYF TGCAGTGCTAGAAATCAGTACGAGCAGTACTTC NA TRBJ2-7 TRBV20-1 few
CASSQGDFLYNEQFF TGTGCCAGCAGCCAGGGGGACTTCCTTTACAATGAGCAGTTCTTC NA TRBJ2-1 TRBV11-2 many
CASSEPGEGYGYTF TGTGCCAGCAGTGAACCGGGGGAGGGCTATGGCTACACCTTC NA TRBJ1-2 TRBV25-1 few
CSVEVGPEQYF TGCAGCGTTGAAGTGGGGCCCGAGCAGTACTTC NA TRBJ2-7 TRBV29-1 NA
CASSQDQYNEQFF TGCGCCAGCAGCCAGGACCAATACAATGAGCAGTTCTTC NA TRBJ2-1 TRBV4-1 many
CASSYSPGQGGYEQYF TGTGCCAGCAGTTACTCGCCGGGACAGGGGGGGTACGAGCAGTACTTC TRBD1 TRBJ2-7 TRBV6-6 NA
CASSLDGQANTEAFF TGTGCCAGCAGTTTAGACGGACAGGCGAACACTGAAGCTTTCTTT TRBD1 TRBJ1-1 TRBV12-3/TRBV12-4 many
CASSLGDRATDTQYF TGTGCCAGCAGTTTAGGGGACAGGGCCACAGATACGCAGTATTTT TRBD1 TRBJ2-3 TRBV12-3/TRBV12-4 few
CASSSDGGGEKLFF TGTGCCAGCAGCTCCGACGGAGGCGGTGAAAAACTGTTTTTT NA TRBJ1-4 TRBV7-2 few
CASSGTGWAEETQYF TGTGCCAGCAGCGGGACAGGGTGGGCCGAAGAGACCCAGTACTTC TRBD1 TRBJ2-5 TRBV13 few
CASSDYGYTF TGTGCCAGCAGTGATTATGGCTACACCTTC NA TRBJ1-2 TRBV6-1 many
CSAISGMSSYNEQFF TGCAGTGCCATTAGCGGGATGAGCTCCTACAATGAGCAGTTCTTC TRBD2 TRBJ2-1 TRBV20-1 many
CASSQDSGNEKLFF TGTGCCAGCAGCCAAGATTCGGGTAATGAAAAACTGTTTTTT NA TRBJ1-4 TRBV3-1 few
CASSYSRSSSYNEQFF TGTGCCAGCAGTTACTCTAGGTCTAGCTCCTACAATGAGCAGTTCTTC NA TRBJ2-1 TRBV6-6 many
CASSPTGHGITGELFF TGTGCCAGCAGTCCAACAGGGCATGGCATCACCGGGGAGCTGTTTTTT NA TRBJ2-2 TRBV28 many
CASSEPRTGNTIYF TGTGCCAGCAGTGAACCCAGAACTGGAAACACCATATATTTT NA TRBJ1-3 TRBV25-1 many
CASSRQDRGYEQYF TGTGCCAGCTCACGCCAGGACAGGGGCTACGAGCAGTACTTC TRBD1 TRBJ2-7 TRBV18 NA
CSAASPTSGGRYEQYF TGCAGTGCTGCCTCTCCGACTAGCGGGGGCCGCTACGAGCAGTACTTC TRBD2 TRBJ2-7 TRBV20-1 many
CASSIGLAGVEQYF TGTGCCAGCAGCATAGGACTAGCGGGAGTTGAGCAGTACTTC TRBD2 TRBJ2-7 TRBV5-6 few
CASSFTGEAYGYTF TGTGCCAGCAGCTTCACAGGGGAGGCCTATGGCTACACCTTC TRBD1 TRBJ1-2 TRBV13 NA
CASKPGQENTGELFF TGTGCCAGCAAGCCGGGACAGGAGAACACCGGGGAGCTGTTTTTT TRBD1 TRBJ2-2 TRBV27 many
CASSLLRTGNSYEQYF TGTGCCAGCAGCTTGCTCCGGACGGGTAACTCCTACGAGCAGTACTTC NA TRBJ2-7 TRBV7-6 few
CASRGAGELFF TGTGCCAGTCGAGGGGCCGGGGAGCTGTTTTTT NA TRBJ2-2 TRBV19 many
CASSSGTGDNSPLHF TGTGCCAGCAGTTCCGGGACAGGGGATAATTCACCCCTCCACTTT TRBD1 TRBJ1-6 TRBV27 few
CASSPGVKPQHF TGTGCCAGCAGCCCAGGGGTTAAGCCCCAGCATTTT NA TRBJ1-5 TRBV12-3/TRBV12-4 NA
CSVSYSGANVLTF TGCAGCGTTTCCTACTCTGGGGCCAACGTCCTGACTTTC NA TRBJ2-6 TRBV29-1 NA
CSATLVGARYEQYF TGCAGTGCTACTCTCGTCGGGGCCCGCTACGAGCAGTACTTC NA TRBJ2-7 TRBV20-1 few